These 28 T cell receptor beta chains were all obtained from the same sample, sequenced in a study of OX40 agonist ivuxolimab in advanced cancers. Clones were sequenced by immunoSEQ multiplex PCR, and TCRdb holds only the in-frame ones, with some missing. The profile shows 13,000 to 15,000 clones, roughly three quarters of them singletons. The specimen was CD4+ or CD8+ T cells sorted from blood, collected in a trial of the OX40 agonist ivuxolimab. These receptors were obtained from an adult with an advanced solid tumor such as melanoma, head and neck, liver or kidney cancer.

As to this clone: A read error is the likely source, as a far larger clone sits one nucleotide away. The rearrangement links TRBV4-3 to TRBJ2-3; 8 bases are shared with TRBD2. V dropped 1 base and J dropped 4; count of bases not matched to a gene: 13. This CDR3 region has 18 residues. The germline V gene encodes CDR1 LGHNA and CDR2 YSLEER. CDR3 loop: CASSQGLAGGLLSDTQYF. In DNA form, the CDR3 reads TGCGCCAGCAGCCAAGGTCTCGCGGGGGGCCTGCTTTCAGATACGCAGTATTTT.

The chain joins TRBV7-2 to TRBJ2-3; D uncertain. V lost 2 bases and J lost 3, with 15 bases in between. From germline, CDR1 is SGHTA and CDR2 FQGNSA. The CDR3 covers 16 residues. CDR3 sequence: CASSLRAELRTDTQYF. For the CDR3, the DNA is TGTGCCAGCAGCTTACGGGCGGAGCTGCGAACAGATACGCAGTATTTT. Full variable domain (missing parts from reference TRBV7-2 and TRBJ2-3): GAGVSQSPSNKVTEKGKDVELRCDPISGHTALYWYRQSLGQGLEFLIYFQGNSAPDKSGLPSDRFSAERTGGSVSTLTIQRTQQEDSAVYLCASSLRAELRTDTQYFGPGTRLTVL.

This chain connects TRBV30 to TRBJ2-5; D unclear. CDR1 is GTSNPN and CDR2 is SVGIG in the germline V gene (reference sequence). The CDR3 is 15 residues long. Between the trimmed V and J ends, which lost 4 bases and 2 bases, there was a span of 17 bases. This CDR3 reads CAWNLGNIQQETQYF. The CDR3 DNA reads TGTGCCTGGAATTTAGGCAACATCCAACAAGAGACCCAGTACTTC.

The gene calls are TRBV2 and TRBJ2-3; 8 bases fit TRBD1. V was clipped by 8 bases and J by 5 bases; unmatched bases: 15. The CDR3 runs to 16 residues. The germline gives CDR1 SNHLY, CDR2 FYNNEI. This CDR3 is CASGVTGGEEKDTQYF. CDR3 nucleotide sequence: TGTGCCAGCGGGGTCACAGGGGGAGAGGAAAAAGATACGCAGTATTTT. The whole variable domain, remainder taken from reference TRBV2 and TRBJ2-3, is EPEVTQTPSHQVTQMGQEVILRCVPISNHLYFYWYRQILGQKVEFLVSFYNNEISEKSEIFDDQFSVERPDGSNFTLKIRSTKLEDSAMYFCASGVTGGEEKDTQYFGPGTRLTVL.

In nucleotides, the CDR3 is TGCAGCGTCCCCAGGGCCCTTCCCCATGAGCAGTTCTTC. This encodes CSVPRALPHEQFF. The rearrangement joins TRBV29-1 to TRBJ2-1; TRBD1 might be the D (5 bases). CDR1 and CDR2 (germline): SQVTM, ANQGSEA. The CDR3 loop spans 13 amino acids. V lost 6 bases, J lost 8 bases, and 17 bases lay in between.

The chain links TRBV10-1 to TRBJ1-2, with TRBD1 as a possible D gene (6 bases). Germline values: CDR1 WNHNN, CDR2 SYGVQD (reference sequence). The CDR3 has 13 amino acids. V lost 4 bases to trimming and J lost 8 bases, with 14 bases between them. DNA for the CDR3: TGCGCCAGCAGTGCACAGGGTGGAGGAGGCTACACCTTC. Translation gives CASSAQGGGGYTF.

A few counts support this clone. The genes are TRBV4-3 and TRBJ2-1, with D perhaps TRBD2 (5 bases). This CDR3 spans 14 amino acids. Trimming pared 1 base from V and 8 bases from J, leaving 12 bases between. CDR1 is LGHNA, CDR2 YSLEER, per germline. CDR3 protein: CASSQAFGGDEQFF. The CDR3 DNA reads TGCGCCAGCAGCCAAGCTTTTGGAGGAGATGAGCAGTTCTTC.

The CDR3 spells CASSRNGQTGEQYF. CDR3 nucleotide sequence: TGTGCCAGCAGCCGAAACGGACAGACTGGCGAGCAGTACTTC. The rearrangement links TRBV7-2 to TRBJ2-7, with D possibly being TRBD1 (6 bases). Germline-derived CDR1 and CDR2 are SGHTA and FQGNSA. V shed 5 bases and J shed 6 bases, with 17 bases lying between them. CDR3 size: 14 residues.

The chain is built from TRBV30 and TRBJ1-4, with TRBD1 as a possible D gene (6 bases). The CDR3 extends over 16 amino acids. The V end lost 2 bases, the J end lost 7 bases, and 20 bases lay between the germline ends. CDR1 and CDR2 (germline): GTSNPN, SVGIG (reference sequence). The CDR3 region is CAWSPQLTGTGEKLFF. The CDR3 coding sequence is TGTGCCTGGAGTCCTCAACTAACAGGGACGGGTGAAAAACTGTTTTTT.

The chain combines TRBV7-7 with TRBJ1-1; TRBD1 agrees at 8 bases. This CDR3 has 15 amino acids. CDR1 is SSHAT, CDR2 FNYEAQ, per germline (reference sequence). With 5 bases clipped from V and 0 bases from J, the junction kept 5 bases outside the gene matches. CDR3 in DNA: TGTGCCAGCAGCATTTGGACAGGGATGAACACTGAAGCTTTCTTT. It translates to CASSIWTGMNTEAFF.

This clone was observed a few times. CDR3 in DNA: TGTGCCAGTAGTATTAGGGGTTACACTGAAGCTTTCTTT. Amino acids: CASSIRGYTEAFF. The chain joins TRBV19 to TRBJ1-1; TRBD1 is a possible D gene (5 bases). The CDR3 totals 13 residues. Germline V gives CDR1 LNHDA, CDR2 SQIVND (reference sequence). V lost 3 bases and J lost 3, with 8 bases in between.

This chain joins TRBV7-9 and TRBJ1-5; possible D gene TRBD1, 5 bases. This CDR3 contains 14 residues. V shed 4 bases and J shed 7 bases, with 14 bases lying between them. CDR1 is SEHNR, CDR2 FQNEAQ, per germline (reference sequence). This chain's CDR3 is CASSSDSLQQPQHF. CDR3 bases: TGTGCCAGCAGCTCCGACAGCTTACAACAGCCCCAGCATTTT. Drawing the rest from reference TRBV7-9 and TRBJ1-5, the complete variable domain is DTGVSQNPRHKITKRGQNVTFRCDPISEHNRLYWYRQTLGQGPEFLTYFQNEAQLEKSRLLSDRFSAERPKGSFSTLEIQRTEQGDSAMYLCASSSDSLQQPQHFGDGTRLSIL.

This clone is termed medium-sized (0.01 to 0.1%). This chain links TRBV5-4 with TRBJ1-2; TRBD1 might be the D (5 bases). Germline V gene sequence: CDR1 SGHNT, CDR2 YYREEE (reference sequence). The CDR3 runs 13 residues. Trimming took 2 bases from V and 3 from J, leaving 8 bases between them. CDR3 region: CASSLLGDYGYTF. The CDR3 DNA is TGTGCCAGCAGCTTATTGGGGGACTATGGCTACACCTTC.

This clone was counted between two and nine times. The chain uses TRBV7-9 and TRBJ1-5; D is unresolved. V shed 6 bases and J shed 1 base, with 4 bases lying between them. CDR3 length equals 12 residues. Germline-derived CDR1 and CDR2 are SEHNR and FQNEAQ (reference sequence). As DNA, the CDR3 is TGTGCCAGCAGGAACAGCAATCAGCCCCAGCATTTT. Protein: CASRNSNQPQHF.

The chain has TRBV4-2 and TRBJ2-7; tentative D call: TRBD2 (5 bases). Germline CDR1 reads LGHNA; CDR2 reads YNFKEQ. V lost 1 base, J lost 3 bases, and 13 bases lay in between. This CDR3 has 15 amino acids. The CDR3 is CASSQGVGEIYEQYF. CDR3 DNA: TGTGCCAGCAGCCAAGGGGTCGGGGAGATCTACGAGCAGTACTTC.

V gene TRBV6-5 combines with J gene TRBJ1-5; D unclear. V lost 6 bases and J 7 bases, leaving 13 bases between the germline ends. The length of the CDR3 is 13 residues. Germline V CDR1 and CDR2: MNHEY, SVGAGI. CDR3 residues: CASSEDFFQPQHF. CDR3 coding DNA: TGTGCCAGCAGCGAGGACTTCTTCCAGCCCCAGCATTTT.

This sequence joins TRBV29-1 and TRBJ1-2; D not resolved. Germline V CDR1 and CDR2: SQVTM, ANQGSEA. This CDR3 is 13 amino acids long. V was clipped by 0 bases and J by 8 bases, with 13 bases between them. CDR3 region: CSVEEVPGWGYTF. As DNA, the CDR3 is TGCAGCGTTGAAGAAGTACCCGGATGGGGCTACACCTTC. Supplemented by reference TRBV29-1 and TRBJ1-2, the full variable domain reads SAVISQKPSRDICQRGTSLTIQCQVDSQVTMMFWYRQQPGQSLTLIATANQGSEATYESGFVIDKFPISRPNLTFSTLTVSNMSPEDSSIYLCSVEEVPGWGYTFGSGTRLTVV.

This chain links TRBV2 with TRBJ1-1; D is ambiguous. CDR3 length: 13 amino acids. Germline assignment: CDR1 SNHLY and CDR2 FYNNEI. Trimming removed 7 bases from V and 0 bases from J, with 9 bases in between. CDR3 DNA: TGTGCCAGCACGATGAGTTTGAACACTGAAGCTTTCTTT. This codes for CASTMSLNTEAFF.

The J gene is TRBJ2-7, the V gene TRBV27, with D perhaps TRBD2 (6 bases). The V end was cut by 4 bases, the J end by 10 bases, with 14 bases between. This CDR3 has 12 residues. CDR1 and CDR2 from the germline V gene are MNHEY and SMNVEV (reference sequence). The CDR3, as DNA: TGTGCCAGCAGTTATGGGGGGATCGACCAGTACTTC. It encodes CASSYGGIDQYF.

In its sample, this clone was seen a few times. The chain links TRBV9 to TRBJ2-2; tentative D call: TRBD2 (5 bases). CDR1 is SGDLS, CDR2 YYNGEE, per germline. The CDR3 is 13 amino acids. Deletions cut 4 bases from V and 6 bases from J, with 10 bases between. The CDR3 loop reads CASSLERAGELFF. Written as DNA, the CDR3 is TGTGCCAGCAGCCTTGAGAGGGCCGGGGAGCTGTTTTTT.

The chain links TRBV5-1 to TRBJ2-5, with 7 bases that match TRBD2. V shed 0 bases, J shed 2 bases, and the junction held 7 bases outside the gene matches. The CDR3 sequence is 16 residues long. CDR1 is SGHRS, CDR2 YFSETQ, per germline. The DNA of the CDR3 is TGCGCCAGCAGCTTGGCGCGTGTGGGAGGGCAAGAGACCCAGTACTTC. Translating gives CASSLARVGGQETQYF. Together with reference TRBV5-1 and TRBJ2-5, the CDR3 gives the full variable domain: KAGVTQTPRYLIKTRGQQVTLSCSPISGHRSVSWYQQTPGQGLQFLFEYFSETQRNKGNFPGRFSGRQFSNSRSEMNVSTLELGDSALYLCASSLARVGGQETQYFGPGTRLLVL.

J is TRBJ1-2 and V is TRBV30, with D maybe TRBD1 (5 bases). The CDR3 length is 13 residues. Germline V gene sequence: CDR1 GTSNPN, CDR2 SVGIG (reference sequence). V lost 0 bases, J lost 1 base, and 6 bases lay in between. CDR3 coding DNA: TGTGCCTGGAGTGTACAGGTTAACTATGGCTACACCTTC. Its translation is CAWSVQVNYGYTF. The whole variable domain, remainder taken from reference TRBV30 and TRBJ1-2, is SQTIHQWPATLVQPVGSPLSLECTVEGTSNPNLYWYRQAAGRGLQLLFYSVGIGQISSEVPQNLSASRPQDRQFILSSKKLLLSDSGFYLCAWSVQVNYGYTFGSGTRLTVV.

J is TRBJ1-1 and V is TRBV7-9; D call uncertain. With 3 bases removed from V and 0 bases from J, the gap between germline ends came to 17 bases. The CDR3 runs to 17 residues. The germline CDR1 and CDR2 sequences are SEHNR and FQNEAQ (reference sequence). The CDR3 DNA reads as TGTGCCAGCAGCTTCCCGGCGCTCGGGGATGTGAACACTGAAGCTTTCTTT. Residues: CASSFPALGDVNTEAFF.

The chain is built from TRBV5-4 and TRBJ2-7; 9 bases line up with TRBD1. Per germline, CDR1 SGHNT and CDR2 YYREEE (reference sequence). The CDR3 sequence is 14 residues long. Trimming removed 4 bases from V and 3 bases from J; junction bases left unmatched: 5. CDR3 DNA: TGTGCCAGCAGCACGGACAGGGGTTACTACGAGCAGTACTTC. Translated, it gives CASSTDRGYYEQYF.

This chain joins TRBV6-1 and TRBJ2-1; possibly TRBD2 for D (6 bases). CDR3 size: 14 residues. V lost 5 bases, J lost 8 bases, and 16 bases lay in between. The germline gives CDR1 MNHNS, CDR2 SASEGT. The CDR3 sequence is CASSPWAGGDEQFF. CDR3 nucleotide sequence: TGTGCCAGCAGTCCCTGGGCAGGAGGGGATGAGCAGTTCTTC.

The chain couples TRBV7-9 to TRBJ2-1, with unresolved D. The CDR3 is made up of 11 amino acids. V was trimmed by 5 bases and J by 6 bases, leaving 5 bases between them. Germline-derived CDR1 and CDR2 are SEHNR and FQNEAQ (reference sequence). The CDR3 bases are TGTGCCAGCAGCATTCTCAATGAGCAGTTCTTC. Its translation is CASSILNEQFF.

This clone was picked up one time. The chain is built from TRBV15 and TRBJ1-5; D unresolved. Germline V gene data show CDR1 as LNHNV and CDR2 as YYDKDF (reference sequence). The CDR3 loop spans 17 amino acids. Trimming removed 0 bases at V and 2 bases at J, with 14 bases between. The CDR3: CATSRDRALRGNQPQHF. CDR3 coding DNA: TGTGCCACCAGCAGAGATAGGGCCTTAAGGGGCAATCAGCCCCAGCATTTT.

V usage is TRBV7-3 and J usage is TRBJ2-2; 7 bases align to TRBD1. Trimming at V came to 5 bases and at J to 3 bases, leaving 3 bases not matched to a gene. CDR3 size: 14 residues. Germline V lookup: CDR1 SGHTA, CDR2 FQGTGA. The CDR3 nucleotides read TGTGCCAGCAGCGAGGGACAGTACACCGGGGAGCTGTTTTTT. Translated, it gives CASSEGQYTGELFF.